Following are 17 T cell receptor beta chains from one sample sequenced in a study of beta chain features in type 1 diabetes (dated by TCRdb to about 2018). The library was produced with the immunoSEQ multiplex PCR assay. The entire amount of isolated RNA was reverse transcribed using the High Capacity cDNA Reverse Transcription Kit, so the sequenced TCRB transcripts were expressed ones. TCRdb limited this immuneACCESS table to in-frame rearrangements with V and J called. A share of clones is missing; checked studies link under half to unresolved V genes, and the rest is unexplained. The sample records roughly 250,000 clones, over 7.5% of which are singletons. The leading ten clones occupy approximately 0.03% of the sample. Material: naive CD4+ T cells from blood. The cell subset or site label on this specimen signifies: true naive CD4+ T cells. The receptor set was obtained from a woman under 30 in good health.

J is TRBJ2-7 and V is TRBV27; 8 bases are a match to TRBD1. CDR1 and CDR2 from the germline V gene are MNHEY and SMNVEV (reference sequence). There are 15 residues in the CDR3. The junction had 8 bases not matched to a gene; V was cut back by 5 bases and J by 2 bases. CDR3 residues: CASSPGTGGAYEQYF. The DNA for the CDR3 is TGTGCCAGCAGTCCCGGGACAGGCGGGGCCTACGAGCAGTACTTC.

This clone was seen once. The chain joins TRBV9 to TRBJ1-2; D unclear. The germline V and J ends were trimmed by 3 bases and 6 bases, with 6 bases remaining between them. The CDR3 is 11 residues long. Per germline, CDR1 SGDLS and CDR2 YYNGEE. CDR3 residues: CASSAPDGYTF. The CDR3 region has the DNA TGTGCCAGCAGCGCGCCGGATGGCTACACCTTC.

The rearrangement links TRBV30 to TRBJ2-5; TRBD2 is a possible D gene (5 bases). Trimming took off 4 bases at V and 5 bases at J, with 17 bases between the two ends. The CDR3 covers 14 residues. Per germline, CDR1 GTSNPN and CDR2 SVGIG (reference sequence). CDR3 loop: CAWTRTATGETQYF. The CDR3, as DNA: TGTGCCTGGACCCGGACCGCCACGGGGGAGACCCAGTACTTC.

This clone was counted between two and nine times. This chain joins TRBV11-2 and TRBJ1-1; 8 nucleotides line up with TRBD1. Germline V gives CDR1 SGHAT, CDR2 FQNNGV. Losses at the gene ends were 7 bases for V and 7 bases for J; bases not matched to a gene: 14. The CDR3 totals 15 residues. This CDR3 is CASNRQGRTVGEAFF. The CDR3 DNA reads TGTGCCAGCAACAGACAGGGGAGGACAGTTGGTGAAGCTTTCTTT.

The V gene is TRBV9, the J gene TRBJ2-7, with TRBD2 matching 10 bases. This CDR3 has 14 amino acids. V lost 0 bases, J lost 6 bases, and 3 bases stayed unmatched. Germline loops: CDR1 SGDLS, CDR2 YYNGEE. The CDR3 loop is CASSVAGTSAEQYF. Written as DNA, the CDR3 is TGTGCCAGCAGCGTAGCGGGGACTAGCGCCGAGCAGTACTTC.

The rearrangement uses TRBV5-4 and TRBJ2-3, with 7 bases fitting TRBD1. CDR3 length: 14 amino acids. V shed 2 bases and J 3 bases; nucleotides not matched to a gene: 3. Germline V gives CDR1 SGHNT, CDR2 YYREEE (reference sequence). The CDR3 nucleotides are TGTGCCAGCAGCTTTGGGACAGCTACAGATACGCAGTATTTT. Protein product: CASSFGTATDTQYF.

This clone was observed a few times. V and J are TRBV4-1 and TRBJ1-5, with D unclear. Deletions cut 0 bases from V and 5 bases from J, with 14 bases between. Germline lookup yields CDR1 MGHRA and CDR2 YSYEKL. The length of the CDR3 is 16 residues. The CDR3 region has the DNA TGCGCCAGCAGCCAAGATCCCGGACGGGGAGATCAGCCCCAGCATTTT. This gives the protein CASSQDPGRGDQPQHF.

This chain links TRBV2 with TRBJ2-1; 10 bases map to TRBD2. The V gene's germline CDR1 is SNHLY and CDR2 FYNNEI. V gave up 6 bases and J gave up 10 bases; unmatched junction bases: 9. The CDR3 runs 14 residues. CDR3 protein: CASSLAGAPREQFF. Here the CDR3 DNA reads TGTGCCAGCAGCCTAGCGGGAGCCCCTCGGGAGCAGTTCTTC.

The chain joins TRBV14 to TRBJ2-3; TRBD2 might be the D (5 bases). V shed 2 bases and J shed 3 bases, with 12 bases lying between them. CDR3 length: 15 residues. In germline, CDR1 is SGHDN, CDR2 FVKESK. The CDR3 sequence is CASSQTSGGTDTQYF. The CDR3 coding sequence is TGTGCCAGCAGCCAAACTAGTGGCGGGACAGATACGCAGTATTTT.

The chain recombines TRBV10-3 with TRBJ1-5; unclear D gene. The CDR3 has 13 amino acids. Germline V gene lookup returns CDR1 ENHRY and CDR2 SYGVKD. Trimming removed 7 bases from V and 1 base from J, with 8 bases in between. This chain's CDR3 is CAINAESNQPQHF. CDR3 in DNA: TGTGCCATCAATGCGGAGAGCAATCAGCCCCAGCATTTT.

The rearrangement links TRBV19 to TRBJ1-5, with D tentatively TRBD1 (5 bases). CDR1 and CDR2 (germline): LNHDA, SQIVND (reference sequence). V lost 5 bases, J lost 4 bases, and 18 bases lay in between. This CDR3 is built from 16 residues. This CDR3 is CASSGAEIAGNQPQHF. The CDR3 DNA reads as TGTGCCAGTAGTGGGGCGGAAATCGCAGGGAATCAGCCCCAGCATTTT.

This clone was recorded a few times. V is TRBV28 and J is TRBJ1-4; TRBD1 matches 9 bases. Trimming cost V 5 bases and J 10 bases; bases outside gene matches: 8. The germline CDR1 and CDR2 sequences are MDHEN and SYDVKM. The CDR3 extends over 14 amino acids. The CDR3 here is CASSPGQGHGKLFF. The CDR3 DNA follows: TGTGCCAGCAGTCCGGGACAGGGCCATGGAAAACTGTTTTTT.

The rearrangement uses TRBV5-1 and TRBJ2-1; 7 nucleotides align to TRBD2. V lost 4 bases and J lost 5; bases outside the gene matches: 9. The CDR3 is 15 amino acids. Germline V CDR1 and CDR2: SGHRS, YFSETQ. CDR3 sequence (DNA): TGCGCCAGCAGCCGGGGAGGGACTACTGACAATGAGCAGTTCTTC. It codes for CASSRGGTTDNEQFF.

V is TRBV30 and J is TRBJ1-5; no definite D call. V lost 0 bases and J lost 4, with 10 bases in between. The CDR3 loop spans 14 amino acids. Germline assignment: CDR1 GTSNPN and CDR2 SVGIG (reference sequence). CDR3 in DNA: TGTGCCTGGAGTGTACACAGCAAAAATCAGCCCCAGCATTTT. Residues: CAWSVHSKNQPQHF.

The V gene is TRBV5-1, the J gene TRBJ1-4; the D gene is possibly TRBD1 (5 bases). This CDR3 contains 15 residues. V dropped 0 bases and J dropped 2 bases, with 8 bases sitting between them. Per germline, CDR1 SGHRS and CDR2 YFSETQ. CDR3 region: CASSLAGVTNEKLFF. For the CDR3, the DNA is TGCGCCAGCAGCTTGGCGGGGGTTACTAATGAAAAACTGTTTTTT.

This clone was picked up a small number of times. The CDR3 DNA sequence: TGTGCCAGCAGCGTAGACGGGGGGGCCGGCACAGATACGCAGTATTTT. It encodes CASSVDGGAGTDTQYF. V usage is TRBV9 and J usage is TRBJ2-3, with TRBD2 matching 8 bases. V gave up 0 bases and J gave up 1 base; unmatched junction bases: 4. The CDR3 extends over 16 amino acids. Per the germline V gene, CDR1 is SGDLS and CDR2 is YYNGEE.

This clone was seen a handful of times. This sequence joins TRBV19 and TRBJ2-3; 9 positions match TRBD2. This CDR3 is 17 amino acids long. With V trimmed by 9 bases and J by 6 bases, 19 bases remained unmatched. Germline V lookup: CDR1 LNHDA, CDR2 SQIVND (reference sequence). The CDR3 here is CASRQWQRREGGDTQYF. As DNA, the CDR3 is TGTGCCAGCCGCCAATGGCAGCGGCGGGAGGGCGGGGATACGCAGTATTTT.